These 25 T cell receptor beta chains share one sample of origin, sequenced in a study of OX40 agonist ivuxolimab in advanced cancers. The protocol was immunoSEQ multiplex PCR, while the TCRdb copy is restricted to in-frame clones and leaves out a portion. The table lists more than 50,000 clones, 80% to 90% of them singletons. Sequencing used CD4+ or CD8+ T cells sorted from blood, obtained in a trial of the OX40 agonist ivuxolimab. Receptors originate from an adult with an advanced solid tumor such as melanoma, head and neck, liver or kidney cancer.

The V call is TRBV7-9, the J call TRBJ2-3, with D possibly being TRBD2 (5 bases). The CDR3 is made up of 16 amino acids. V lost 2 bases and J 0 bases, leaving 12 bases between the germline ends. Germline V gene sequence: CDR1 SEHNR, CDR2 FQNEAQ (reference sequence). CDR3 in amino acids: CASSLSDYSSTDTQYF. CDR3 nucleotides: TGTGCCAGCAGCTTATCTGACTACTCTAGCACAGATACGCAGTATTTT.

The CDR3 sequence: CSVSDSNYGYTF. As DNA, the CDR3 is TGCAGCGTTTCTGACAGCAACTATGGCTACACCTTC. The chain couples TRBV29-1 to TRBJ1-2, with D possibly being TRBD1 (5 bases). Trimming cost V 5 bases and J 2 bases, with 9 bases left between them. CDR1 SQVTM and CDR2 ANQGSEA come from the germline V gene. The CDR3 has 12 amino acids.

The chain couples TRBV6-6 to TRBJ1-6; D is perhaps TRBD1 (6 bases). The CDR3 sequence is 16 residues long. Germline CDR1 and CDR2: MNHNY and SVGAGI (reference sequence). Trimming left V 2 bases short and J 7 bases short, with 15 bases between. Written as DNA, the CDR3 is TGTGCCAGCAGTTACGTTGGGGGGGCCGTAAATTCACCCCTCCACTTT. This translates into CASSYVGGAVNSPLHF.

This clone is a singleton in its sample. The rearrangement uses TRBV18 and TRBJ2-3; no firm D call. CDR1 and CDR2 from the germline V gene are KGHSH and LQKENI. Trimming stripped 3 bases from V and 4 bases from J, with 5 bases between. This CDR3 has 12 amino acids. Written as DNA, the CDR3 is TGTGCCAGCTCACCCCCCGCAGATACGCAGTATTTT. Amino acid sequence: CASSPPADTQYF.

This clone was observed once. The chain has TRBV19 and TRBJ2-4; D ambiguous. This CDR3 contains 16 residues. CDR1 LNHDA and CDR2 SQIVND come from the germline V gene (reference sequence). V lost 0 bases and J 1 base, leaving 10 bases between the germline ends. In DNA, the CDR3 is TGTGCCAGTAGTATAGACTCCCGGGTGGCCAAAAACATTCAGTACTTC. Protein product: CASSIDSRVAKNIQYF.

The chain employs TRBV4-1 and TRBJ2-1; 8 bases align to TRBD2. With V trimmed by 2 bases and J by 6 bases, 9 bases remained unmatched. The CDR3 sequence is 16 residues long. The V gene's germline CDR1 is MGHRA and CDR2 YSYEKL. CDR3 DNA sequence: TGCGCCAGCAGCCAACCCCGGGGGACTAGGGCCAATGAGCAGTTCTTC. It translates to CASSQPRGTRANEQFF.

The rearrangement joins TRBV6-8 to TRBJ2-1; TRBD2 matches 10 bases. The CDR3 has 17 residues. CDR1 is MNHGY, CDR2 SAAAGT, per germline. V was pared by 7 bases and J by 6 bases, with 15 bases of the junction left unmatched. The CDR3 bases are TGTGCCAGCACCCGGGTGGAGCGGGAGGGTACCCGCAATGAGCAGTTCTTC. It translates to CASTRVEREGTRNEQFF.

This chain links TRBV2 with TRBJ2-1, with D possibly TRBD2 on 5 matching bases. The CDR3 runs 13 residues. Trimming shortened V by 2 bases and J by 15 bases, and 17 bases separated the two germline ends. Germline V CDR1 and CDR2: SNHLY, FYNNEI. CDR3 nucleotide sequence: TGTGCCAGCAGTGAACTAGAGCGGAGTAGTCCGTTCTTC. Protein: CASSELERSSPFF.

The chain combines TRBV5-4 with TRBJ2-5; D is undetermined. The V gene's germline CDR1 is SGHNT and CDR2 YYREEE (reference sequence). V was shortened by 3 bases and J by 1 base, with 7 bases between the two germline ends. The length of the CDR3 is 13 residues. CDR3 residues: CASSSATQETQYF. DNA of the CDR3: TGTGCCAGCAGCTCCGCGACCCAAGAGACCCAGTACTTC.

This clone was counted between two and nine times. The chain links TRBV19 to TRBJ1-1; no reliable D call. V lost 5 bases and J 1 base, leaving 5 bases between the germline ends. CDR3 size: 12 residues. The germline CDR1 and CDR2 sequences are LNHDA and SQIVND (reference sequence). CDR3 sequence: CASSVSNTEAFF. For the CDR3, the DNA is TGTGCCAGTAGTGTGTCGAACACTGAAGCTTTCTTT.

The chain combines TRBV6-5 with TRBJ1-1; D is ambiguous. V lost 0 bases, J lost 1 base, and 6 bases lay in between. CDR1 and CDR2 (germline): MNHEY, SVGAGI. There are 14 residues in the CDR3. CDR3 nucleotides: TGTGCCAGCAGTTACTCGAGTCGGAACACTGAAGCTTTCTTT. Translating gives CASSYSSRNTEAFF.

The chain uses TRBV5-1 and TRBJ2-6; no reliable D call. V was shortened by 2 bases and J by 2 bases, with 8 bases between the two germline ends. Looked up from germline, CDR1 is SGHRS and CDR2 is YFSETQ. The CDR3 totals 15 residues. DNA of the CDR3: TGCGCCAGCAGCTTACTGGGCGCTGGGGCCAACGTCCTGACTTTC. This gives the protein CASSLLGAGANVLTF.

The chain couples TRBV4-1 to TRBJ1-1; perhaps TRBD1 as D (6 bases). V gave up 5 bases and J gave up 7 bases, with 17 bases separating them. Germline V gene lookup returns CDR1 MGHRA and CDR2 YSYEKL. The CDR3 spans 14 residues. Here the CDR3 DNA reads TGCGCCAGCAGCGTCCAGGGGATCTCTCGTGAAGCTTTCTTT. Translated: CASSVQGISREAFF.

The rearrangement joins TRBV6-1 to TRBJ2-5; TRBD2 agrees at 7 bases. CDR3 length equals 14 residues. V lost 5 bases to trimming and J lost 10 bases; unmatched junction nucleotides: 13. Germline V gene data show CDR1 as MNHNS and CDR2 as SASEGT. CDR3 sequence (DNA): TGTGCCAGCAGTCCCGAGTATGGGGGGAGGGGCCAGTACTTC. This gives the protein CASSPEYGGRGQYF.

The rearrangement links TRBV27 to TRBJ2-3, with D perhaps matching TRBD1 (5 bases). Germline CDR1 is MNHEY and CDR2 is SMNVEV (reference sequence). V dropped 3 bases and J dropped 8 bases, with 12 bases sitting between them. The CDR3 contains 13 residues. The CDR3 DNA sequence: TGTGCCAGCAGTTTTCCAGGGTATGCTACGCAGTATTTT. Translated, it gives CASSFPGYATQYF.

V gene TRBV9 combines with J gene TRBJ2-1, with D perhaps TRBD2 (6 bases). The ends were cut back, 6 bases at V and 2 bases at J, with 12 bases in the middle. The length of the CDR3 is 14 residues. The germline V gene has CDR1 SGDLS and CDR2 YYNGEE. CDR3: CASTEAGPYNEQFF. The CDR3, as DNA: TGTGCCAGCACTGAAGCGGGCCCCTACAATGAGCAGTTCTTC.

The chain recombines TRBV5-1 with TRBJ1-2; maybe TRBD1 (5 bases). The CDR3 is made up of 15 amino acids. Germline V gives CDR1 SGHRS, CDR2 YFSETQ. With 7 bases removed from V and 3 bases from J, the gap between germline ends came to 19 bases. This CDR3 is CASAGLGEADYGYTF. Written as DNA, the CDR3 is TGCGCCAGCGCGGGTTTAGGGGAAGCGGACTATGGCTACACCTTC. Full variable domain (rest looked up from reference TRBV5-1 and TRBJ1-2): KAGVTQTPRYLIKTRGQQVTLSCSPISGHRSVSWYQQTPGQGLQFLFEYFSETQRNKGNFPGRFSGRQFSNSRSEMNVSTLELGDSALYLCASAGLGEADYGYTFGSGTRLTVV.

The rearrangement uses TRBV5-1 and TRBJ2-1; TRBD2 matches 11 bases. Looked up from germline, CDR1 is SGHRS and CDR2 is YFSETQ. The junction had 8 bases not matched to a gene; V was cut back by 4 bases and J by 8 bases. CDR3 length: 15 residues. CDR3 bases: TGCGCCAGCAGCATTAGCGGGAGGGCCTTGGATGAGCAGTTCTTC. Amino acid sequence: CASSISGRALDEQFF.

The chain uses TRBV10-3 and TRBJ2-3; D gene uncertain. The germline gives CDR1 ENHRY, CDR2 SYGVKD. The CDR3 has 14 residues. The germline V and J ends were trimmed by 6 bases and 0 bases, with 10 bases remaining between them. CDR3 in DNA: TGTGCCATCAGCGCGCAGCCTAGCACAGATACGCAGTATTTT. It codes for CAISAQPSTDTQYF.

The CDR3 spells CASSLAGGDNYGYTF. The DNA of the CDR3 is TGCGCCAGCAGCTTGGCAGGGGGCGACAACTATGGCTACACCTTC. The J gene is TRBJ1-2, the V gene TRBV5-1; 8 nucleotides match TRBD1. Trimming cost V 0 bases and J 2 bases; bases outside gene matches: 3. Germline values: CDR1 SGHRS, CDR2 YFSETQ. This CDR3 region has 15 residues. The complete variable domain, with remaining parts taken from reference TRBV5-1 and TRBJ1-2, reads KAGVTQTPRYLIKTRGQQVTLSCSPISGHRSVSWYQQTPGQGLQFLFEYFSETQRNKGNFPGRFSGRQFSNSRSEMNVSTLELGDSALYLCASSLAGGDNYGYTFGSGTRLTVV.

The genes are TRBV10-3 and TRBJ1-2; unclear D gene. Between the trimmed V and J ends, which lost 4 bases and 6 bases, there was a span of 15 bases. Germline V lookup: CDR1 ENHRY, CDR2 SYGVKD. This CDR3 has 14 residues. The CDR3 spells CAISAGRVTDGYTF. The CDR3 coding sequence is TGTGCCATCAGTGCGGGAAGGGTAACGGATGGCTACACCTTC.

There are a few counts of this clone. This chain links TRBV27 with TRBJ2-7; the D gene is possibly TRBD1 (6 bases). CDR3 length: 16 residues. CDR1 and CDR2 (germline): MNHEY, SMNVEV (reference sequence). V shed 3 bases and J shed 2 bases, with 17 bases lying between them. CDR3 coding DNA: TGTGCCAGCAGTTTTTCCGGGACACCTATCGCCTACGAGCAGTACTTC. It translates to CASSFSGTPIAYEQYF.

This clone is a singleton in its sample. The V gene is TRBV6-5, the J gene TRBJ1-5, with 7 positions matching TRBD1. Germline V CDR1 and CDR2: MNHEY, SVGAGI. The CDR3 contains 15 residues. The junction had 9 bases not matched to a gene; V was cut back by 6 bases and J by 4 bases. CDR3 in DNA: TGTGCCAGCAGAGAAACGACAGGGACAAATCAGCCCCAGCATTTT. It codes for CASRETTGTNQPQHF.

This sequence joins TRBV2 and TRBJ1-2; 7 nucleotides agree with TRBD1. Germline CDR1 is SNHLY and CDR2 is FYNNEI. V was pared by 8 bases and J by 6 bases, with 12 bases of the junction left unmatched. CDR3 length: 14 residues. The CDR3 is CASWSTTGINGYTF. CDR3 coding DNA: TGTGCCAGCTGGAGTACGACAGGGATTAATGGCTACACCTTC.

The gene calls are TRBV28 and TRBJ2-7; TRBD1 might be the D (5 bases). Between the trimmed V and J ends, which lost 5 bases and 5 bases, there was a span of 13 bases. Germline V CDR1 and CDR2: MDHEN, SYDVKM. The CDR3 loop spans 13 amino acids. The CDR3 nucleotides read TGTGCCAGCAGTCTGCCAAGGGGTCACGAGCAGTACTTC. Amino acid sequence: CASSLPRGHEQYF.